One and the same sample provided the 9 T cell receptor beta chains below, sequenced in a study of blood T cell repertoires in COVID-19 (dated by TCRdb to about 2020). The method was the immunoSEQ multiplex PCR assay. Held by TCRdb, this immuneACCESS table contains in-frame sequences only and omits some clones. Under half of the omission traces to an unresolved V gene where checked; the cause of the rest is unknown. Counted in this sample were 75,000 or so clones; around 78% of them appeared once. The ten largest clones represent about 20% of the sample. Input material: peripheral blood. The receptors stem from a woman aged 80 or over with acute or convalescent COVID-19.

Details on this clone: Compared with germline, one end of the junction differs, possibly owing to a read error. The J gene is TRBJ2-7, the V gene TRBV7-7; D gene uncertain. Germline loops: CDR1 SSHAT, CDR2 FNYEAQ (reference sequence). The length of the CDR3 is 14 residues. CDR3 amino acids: CASSLTSMGDEQYF. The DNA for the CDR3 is TGTGCTAGCAGCTTAACCAGCATGGGCGACGAGCAGTACTTC.

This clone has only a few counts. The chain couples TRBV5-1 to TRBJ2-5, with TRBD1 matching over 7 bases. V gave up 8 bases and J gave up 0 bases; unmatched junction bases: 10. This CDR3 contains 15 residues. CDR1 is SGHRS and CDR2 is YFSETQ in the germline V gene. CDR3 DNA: TGCGCCAGTACGGACAGGACCACATACCAAGAGACCCAGTACTTC. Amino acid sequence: CASTDRTTYQETQYF.

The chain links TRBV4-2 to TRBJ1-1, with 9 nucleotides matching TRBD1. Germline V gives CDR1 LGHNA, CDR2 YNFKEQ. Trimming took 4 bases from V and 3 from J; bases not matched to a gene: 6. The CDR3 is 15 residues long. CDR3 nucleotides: TGTGCCAGCAGCCTTACACAGGGGGCCCACACTGAAGCTTTCTTT. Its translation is CASSLTQGAHTEAFF.

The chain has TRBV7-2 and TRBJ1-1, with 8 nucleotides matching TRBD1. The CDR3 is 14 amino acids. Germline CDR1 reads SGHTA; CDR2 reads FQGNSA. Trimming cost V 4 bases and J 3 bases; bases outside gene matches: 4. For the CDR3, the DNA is TGTGCCAGCAGCTACCAGACAGGGGACACTGAAGCTTTCTTT. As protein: CASSYQTGDTEAFF.

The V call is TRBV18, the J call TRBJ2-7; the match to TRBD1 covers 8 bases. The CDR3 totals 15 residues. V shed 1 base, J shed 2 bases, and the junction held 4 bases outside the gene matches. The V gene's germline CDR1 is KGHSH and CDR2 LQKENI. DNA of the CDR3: TGTGCCAGCTCACCACTGGGACAGGAGGCCTACGAGCAGTACTTC. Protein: CASSPLGQEAYEQYF.

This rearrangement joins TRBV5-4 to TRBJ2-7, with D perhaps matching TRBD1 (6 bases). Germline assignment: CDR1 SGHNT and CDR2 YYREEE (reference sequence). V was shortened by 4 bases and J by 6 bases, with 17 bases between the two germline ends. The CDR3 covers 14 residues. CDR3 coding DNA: TGTGCCAGCAGCCCCCTGGGCAGGGGTGGCGAGCAGTACTTC. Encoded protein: CASSPLGRGGEQYF.

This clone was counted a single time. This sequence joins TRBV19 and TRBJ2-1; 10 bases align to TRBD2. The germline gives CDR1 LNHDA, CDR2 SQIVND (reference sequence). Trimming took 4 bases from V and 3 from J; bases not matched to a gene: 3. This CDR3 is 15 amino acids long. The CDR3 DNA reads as TGTGCCAGTAGTAGGTCTAGCGGGAGCTACAATGAGCAGTTCTTC. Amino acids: CASSRSSGSYNEQFF.

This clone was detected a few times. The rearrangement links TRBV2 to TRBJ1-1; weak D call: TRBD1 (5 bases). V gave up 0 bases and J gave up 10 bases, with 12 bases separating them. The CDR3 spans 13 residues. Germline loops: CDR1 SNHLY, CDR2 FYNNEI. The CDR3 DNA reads TGTGCCAGCAGTGAAGCCGCTATGGGGGGAGCTTTCTTT. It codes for CASSEAAMGGAFF.

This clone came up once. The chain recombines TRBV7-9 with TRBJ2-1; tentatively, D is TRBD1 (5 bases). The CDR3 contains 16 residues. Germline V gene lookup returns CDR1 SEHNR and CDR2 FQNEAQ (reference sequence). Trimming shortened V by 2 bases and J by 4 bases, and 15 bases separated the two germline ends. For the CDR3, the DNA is TGTGCCAGCAGCTTAAGAGCCAACGCAGGGTACAATGAGCAGTTCTTC. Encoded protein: CASSLRANAGYNEQFF.